Following are 12 T cell receptor beta chains from one sample sequenced in a study of STAT3 mutations in large granular lymphocyte leukemia (dated by TCRdb to about 2019). General findings and caveats noted by the study authors: At least one immunodominant TCRbeta clonotype was present in every T-LGLL patient, and multiple immunodominant subclonotypes appeared in about half of the T-LGLL patients.

The library was prepared using the immunoSEQ multiplex PCR assay. TCRdb obtained this table from immuneACCESS and retained in-frame rearrangements with V and J assigned. These tables miss some clones; where compared with another copy, unresolved V genes account for less than half of the shortfall, and the remainder is unexplained. The sample table records about 4,300 clones; 55% of these occur just once. The ten largest clonotypes hold approximately 60% of the sample. No cognate antigen is known for these TCRs. Sequencing input: peripheral blood mononuclear cells. The receptors derive from a male patient aged 50 to 59 with T-cell large granular lymphocyte leukemia. Some clones in this sample may be carry-over from other donors' samples. The age is the age at diagnosis.

The V call is TRBV6-6, the J call TRBJ2-1, with D unclear. The V end lost 3 bases, the J end lost 6 bases, and 12 bases lay between the germline ends. The CDR3 sequence is 14 residues long. The germline gives CDR1 MNHNY, CDR2 SVGAGI (reference sequence). The CDR3 sequence: CASSYGRASNEQFF. Written as DNA, the CDR3 is TGTGCCAGCAGTTATGGTCGAGCGAGCAATGAGCAGTTCTTC.

This clone was recorded once. This chain links TRBV5-1 with TRBJ2-7; D might be TRBD2 (5 bases). V was shortened by 2 bases and J by 3 bases, with 15 bases between the two germline ends. The V gene's germline CDR1 is SGHRS and CDR2 YFSETQ. The CDR3 contains 15 residues. CDR3 in DNA: TGCGCCAGCAGCTTCGGCGGGTCCGGGGACTACGAGCAGTACTTC. It yields the protein CASSFGGSGDYEQYF.

The V and J genes are TRBV5-5 and TRBJ2-5, with D maybe TRBD1 (5 bases). Per the germline V gene, CDR1 is SGHKS and CDR2 is YYEKEE (reference sequence). The length of the CDR3 is 16 residues. Trimming removed 2 bases from V and 1 base from J, with 15 bases in between. The CDR3 DNA reads TGTGCCAGCAGCTTTCGGACACACTACTCCCAAGAGACCCAGTACTTC. Translating gives CASSFRTHYSQETQYF.

The chain recombines TRBV27 with TRBJ2-7; 9 bases agree with TRBD1. This CDR3 contains 14 residues. Germline V lookup: CDR1 MNHEY, CDR2 SMNVEV (reference sequence). V gave up 5 bases and J gave up 6 bases; unmatched junction bases: 8. In nucleotides, the CDR3 is TGTGCCAGCAGTCCTCGGGACAGGGCGGGCGAGCAGTACTTC. Translating it yields CASSPRDRAGEQYF.

V and J are TRBV5-4 and TRBJ2-7; 8 positions match TRBD2. After removal of 0 bases from V and 0 bases from J, the junction contained 5 bases not matched to a gene. CDR3 length: 16 amino acids. Germline CDR1 and CDR2: SGHNT and YYREEE (reference sequence). CDR3 sequence: CASSLDLSGNSYEQYF. CDR3 bases: TGTGCCAGCAGCTTGGACCTTAGCGGGAACTCCTACGAGCAGTACTTC.

The CDR3 loop reads CASSPTVTNYGYTF. As DNA, the CDR3 is TGCGCCAGCAGTCCGACAGTTACTAACTATGGCTACACCTTC. The V call is TRBV5-1, the J call TRBJ1-2; tentatively, D is TRBD1 (5 bases). Germline loops: CDR1 SGHRS, CDR2 YFSETQ. Trimming left V 5 bases short and J 0 bases short, with 11 bases between. The CDR3 consists of 14 residues.

This clone was counted only a few times. The gene calls are TRBV6-1 and TRBJ2-7; no reliable D call. Germline assignment: CDR1 MNHNS and CDR2 SASEGT. The CDR3 runs 15 residues. V lost 1 base and J 2 bases, leaving 12 bases between the germline ends. In nucleotides, the CDR3 is TGTGCCAGCAGTGAAGACGGCGCGGCCGCCTACGAGCAGTACTTC. This encodes CASSEDGAAAYEQYF.

This clone has only a few counts. This sequence joins TRBV18 and TRBJ1-4; TRBD1 might be the D (6 bases). The ends were cut back, 3 bases at V and 2 bases at J, with 16 bases in the middle. The CDR3 loop spans 17 amino acids. CDR1 is KGHSH and CDR2 is LQKENI in the germline V gene. As DNA, the CDR3 is TGTGCCAGCTCACCGCGCCAGGTTACAGGGACTAATGAAAAACTGTTTTTT. Residues: CASSPRQVTGTNEKLFF.

In this sample, this clone turned up a few times. V usage is TRBV28 and J usage is TRBJ2-5; possibly TRBD2 for D (6 bases). Between the trimmed V and J ends, which lost 7 bases and 4 bases, there was a span of 25 bases. The V gene's germline CDR1 is MDHEN and CDR2 SYDVKM. This CDR3 is built from 17 residues. The CDR3 DNA is TGTGCCAGCACCGCCGGAAGGGGACTCCAATTAGGAGAGACCCAGTACTTC. Translated, it gives CASTAGRGLQLGETQYF.

In this sample, this clone turned up a few times. V is TRBV29-1 and J is TRBJ1-2, with TRBD1 as a possible D gene (5 bases). Germline V lookup: CDR1 SQVTM, CDR2 ANQGSEA. Trimming stripped 4 bases from V and 3 bases from J, with 9 bases between. This CDR3 contains 12 residues. CDR3 in DNA: TGCAGCGTTGTCCTGACAGACTATGGCTACACCTTC. This sequence encodes CSVVLTDYGYTF.

V gene TRBV29-1 combines with J gene TRBJ2-3; weak D call: TRBD2 (6 bases). Between the trimmed V and J ends, which lost 2 bases and 4 bases, there was a span of 13 bases. Per the germline V gene, CDR1 is SQVTM and CDR2 is ANQGSEA. This CDR3 spans 14 amino acids. The CDR3 reads CSVERVTSPDTQYF. The DNA of the CDR3 is TGCAGCGTTGAAAGGGTAACTAGCCCAGATACGCAGTATTTT.

The chain is built from TRBV5-6 and TRBJ1-1; D not certain. Germline CDR1 reads SGHDT; CDR2 reads YYEEEE. V lost 0 bases, J lost 0 bases, and 12 bases lay in between. This CDR3 spans 16 amino acids. CDR3 protein: CASSLGQLLMNTEAFF. CDR3 sequence (DNA): TGTGCCAGCAGCTTGGGGCAACTACTTATGAACACTGAAGCTTTCTTT.